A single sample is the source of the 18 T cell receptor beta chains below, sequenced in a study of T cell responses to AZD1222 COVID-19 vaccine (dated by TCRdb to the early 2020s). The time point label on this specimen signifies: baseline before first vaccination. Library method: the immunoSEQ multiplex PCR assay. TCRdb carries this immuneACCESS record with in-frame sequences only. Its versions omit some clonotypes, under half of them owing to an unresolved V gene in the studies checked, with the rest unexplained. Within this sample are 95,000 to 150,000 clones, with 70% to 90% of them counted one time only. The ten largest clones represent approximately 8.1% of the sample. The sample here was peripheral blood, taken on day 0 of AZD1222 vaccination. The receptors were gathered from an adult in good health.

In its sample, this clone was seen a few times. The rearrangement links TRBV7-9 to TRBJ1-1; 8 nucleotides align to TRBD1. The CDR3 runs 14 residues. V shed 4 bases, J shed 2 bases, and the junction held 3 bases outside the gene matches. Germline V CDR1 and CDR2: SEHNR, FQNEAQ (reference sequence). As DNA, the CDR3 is TGTGCCAGCAGCTCCGACAGGGGCAACACTGAAGCTTTCTTT. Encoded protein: CASSSDRGNTEAFF.

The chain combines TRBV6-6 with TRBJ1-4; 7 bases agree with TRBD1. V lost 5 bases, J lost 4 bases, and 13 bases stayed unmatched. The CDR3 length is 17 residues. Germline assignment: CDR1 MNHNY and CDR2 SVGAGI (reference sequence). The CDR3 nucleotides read TGTGCCAGCAGTCCCGGGGACAGACAAACCGTTAATGAAAAACTGTTTTTT. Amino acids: CASSPGDRQTVNEKLFF.

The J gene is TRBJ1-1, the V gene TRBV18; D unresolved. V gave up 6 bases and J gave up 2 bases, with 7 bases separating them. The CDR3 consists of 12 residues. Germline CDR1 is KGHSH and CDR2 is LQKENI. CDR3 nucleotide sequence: TGTGCCAGCTCGGGCTACAACACTGAAGCTTTCTTT. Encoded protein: CASSGYNTEAFF.

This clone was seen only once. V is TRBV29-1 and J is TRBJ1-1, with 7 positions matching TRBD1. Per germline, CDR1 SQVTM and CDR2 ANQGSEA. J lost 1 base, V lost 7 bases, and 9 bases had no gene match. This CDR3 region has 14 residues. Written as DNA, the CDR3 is TGCAGCGGAAAGAGGACAGGACGGAACACTGAAGCTTTCTTT. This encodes CSGKRTGRNTEAFF.

CDR3 region: CSVGPTGNQETQYF. In DNA, the CDR3 is TGCAGCGTTGGCCCCACGGGGAACCAAGAGACCCAGTACTTC. The J gene is TRBJ2-5, the V gene TRBV29-1; perhaps TRBD2 as D (5 bases). The V gene lost 4 bases and the J gene lost 0 bases, with 12 bases spanning the gap. Germline lookup yields CDR1 SQVTM and CDR2 ANQGSEA. This CDR3 region has 14 residues.

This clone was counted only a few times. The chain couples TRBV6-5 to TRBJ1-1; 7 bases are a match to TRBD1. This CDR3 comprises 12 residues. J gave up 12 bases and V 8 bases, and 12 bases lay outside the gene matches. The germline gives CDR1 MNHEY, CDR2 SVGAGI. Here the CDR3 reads CASLGGRGRTFF. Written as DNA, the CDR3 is TGTGCCAGCTTGGGAGGCAGGGGGAGGACTTTCTTT.

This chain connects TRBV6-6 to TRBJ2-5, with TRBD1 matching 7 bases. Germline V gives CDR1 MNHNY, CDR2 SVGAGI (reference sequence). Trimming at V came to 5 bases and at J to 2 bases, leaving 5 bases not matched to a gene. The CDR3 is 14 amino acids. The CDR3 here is CASSNLDRQETQYF. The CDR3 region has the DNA TGTGCCAGCAGTAACCTGGACAGGCAAGAGACCCAGTACTTC.

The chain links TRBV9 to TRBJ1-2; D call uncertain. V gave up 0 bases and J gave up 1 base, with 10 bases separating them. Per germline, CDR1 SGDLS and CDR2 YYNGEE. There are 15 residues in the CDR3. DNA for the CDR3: TGTGCCAGCAGCGTAGATTGGACTCATAACTATGGCTACACCTTC. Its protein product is CASSVDWTHNYGYTF.

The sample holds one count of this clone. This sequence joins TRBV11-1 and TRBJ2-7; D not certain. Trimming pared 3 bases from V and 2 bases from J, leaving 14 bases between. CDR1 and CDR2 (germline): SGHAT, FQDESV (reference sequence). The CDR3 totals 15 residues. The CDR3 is CASSFGGGRTYEQYF. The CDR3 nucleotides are TGTGCCAGCAGCTTCGGCGGTGGCAGAACCTACGAGCAGTACTTC. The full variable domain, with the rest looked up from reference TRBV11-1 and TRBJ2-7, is EAEVAQSPRYKITEKSQAVAFWCDPISGHATLYWYRQILGQGPELLVQFQDESVVDDSQLPKDRFSAERLKGVDSTLKIQPAELGDSAMYLCASSFGGGRTYEQYFGPGTRLTVT.

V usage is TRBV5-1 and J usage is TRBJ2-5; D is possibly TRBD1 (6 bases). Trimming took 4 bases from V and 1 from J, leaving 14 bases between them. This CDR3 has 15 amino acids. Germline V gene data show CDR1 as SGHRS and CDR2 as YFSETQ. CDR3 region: CASSRTGQAQETQYF. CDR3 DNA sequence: TGCGCCAGCAGCCGAACGGGACAAGCCCAAGAGACCCAGTACTTC.

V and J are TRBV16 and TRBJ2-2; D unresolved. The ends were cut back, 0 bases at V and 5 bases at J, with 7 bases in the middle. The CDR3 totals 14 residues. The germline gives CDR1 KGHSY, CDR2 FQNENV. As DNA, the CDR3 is TGTGCCAGCAGCCAATCCAGAGGAACCGGGGAGCTGTTTTTT. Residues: CASSQSRGTGELFF.

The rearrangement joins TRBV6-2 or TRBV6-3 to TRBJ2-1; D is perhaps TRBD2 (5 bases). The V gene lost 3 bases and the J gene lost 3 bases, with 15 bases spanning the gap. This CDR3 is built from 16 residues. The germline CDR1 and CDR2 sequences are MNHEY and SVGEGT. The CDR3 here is CASSYTSPGYYNEQFF. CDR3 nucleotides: TGTGCCAGCAGTTATACCAGCCCGGGATACTACAATGAGCAGTTCTTC.

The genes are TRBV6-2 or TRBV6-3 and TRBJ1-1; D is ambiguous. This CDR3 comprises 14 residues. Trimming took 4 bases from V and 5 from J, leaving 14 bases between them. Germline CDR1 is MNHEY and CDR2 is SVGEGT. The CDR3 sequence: CASSSTTRGTEAFF. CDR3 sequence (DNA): TGTGCCAGCAGTTCGACAACCCGGGGAACTGAAGCTTTCTTT.

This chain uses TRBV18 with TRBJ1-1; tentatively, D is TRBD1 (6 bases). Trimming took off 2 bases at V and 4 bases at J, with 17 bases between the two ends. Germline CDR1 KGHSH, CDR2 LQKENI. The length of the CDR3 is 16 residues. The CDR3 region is CASSPWDKGIGTEAFF. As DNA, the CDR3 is TGTGCCAGCTCACCATGGGACAAAGGGATTGGCACTGAAGCTTTCTTT.

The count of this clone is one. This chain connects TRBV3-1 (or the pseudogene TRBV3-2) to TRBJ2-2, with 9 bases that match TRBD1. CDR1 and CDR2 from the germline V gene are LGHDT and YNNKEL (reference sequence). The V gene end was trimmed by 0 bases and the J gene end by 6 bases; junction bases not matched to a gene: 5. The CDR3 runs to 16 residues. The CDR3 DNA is TGTGCCAGCAGCCAAGATAGGAACAGGGGGCCCGGGGAGCTGTTTTTT. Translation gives CASSQDRNRGPGELFF.

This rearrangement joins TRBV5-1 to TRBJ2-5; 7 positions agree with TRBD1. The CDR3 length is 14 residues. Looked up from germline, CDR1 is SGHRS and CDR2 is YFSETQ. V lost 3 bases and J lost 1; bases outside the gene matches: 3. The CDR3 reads CASSWAGGQETQYF. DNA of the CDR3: TGCGCCAGCAGCTGGGCAGGGGGCCAAGAGACCCAGTACTTC.

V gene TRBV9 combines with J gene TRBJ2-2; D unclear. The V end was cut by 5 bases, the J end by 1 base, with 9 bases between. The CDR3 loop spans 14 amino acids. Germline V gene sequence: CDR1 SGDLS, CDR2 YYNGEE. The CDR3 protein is CASRASVNTGELFF. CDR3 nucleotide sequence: TGTGCCAGCAGGGCTTCGGTGAACACCGGGGAGCTGTTTTTT.

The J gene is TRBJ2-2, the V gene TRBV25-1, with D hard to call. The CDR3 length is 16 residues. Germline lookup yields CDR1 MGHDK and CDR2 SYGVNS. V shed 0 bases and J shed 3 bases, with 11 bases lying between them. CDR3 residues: CASSEYRLRYTGELFF. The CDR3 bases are TGTGCCAGCAGTGAATATAGACTTCGATACACCGGGGAGCTGTTTTTT.